This paragraph reports one TCR beta chain. This clonotype came up a few times. The antigen this receptor binds is unknown. Base quality data are lacking; no much larger clone is found one base away. CDR1 and CDR2, per the germline V gene, are SGHDT and YYEEEE. V trim: 4 bases; J trim: 4 bases; unmatched bases: 9. Taken from cysteine to phenylalanine, the CDR3 has 16 residues. The only DNA kept is the CDR3, 48 bases in frame from the first base. This sample is drawn from a study of regulatory T cells in long-lasting Graves disease (dated by TCRdb to the early 2020s). Regarding the complete study: In the newly diagnosed Graves' disease group, patients had been taking antithyroid drugs for less than 3 months. Persistent Graves' disease patients were compared with newly diagnosed Graves' disease patients by peripheral blood TCR sequencing and RNA sequencing. The study was registered as a clinical trial and conducted in China. TCR sequencing covered around 13 persistent and approximately 20 newly diagnosed Graves' disease patients, some 33 samples in total.

General study outcomes and caveats: Sequencing and analysis were restricted to the TCR beta chain. TRBV28, TRBJ1-2 and TRBJ2-5 were preferentially used in persistent disease, while TRBV20-1 and TRBJ2-1 were favored in newly diagnosed disease. Only peripheral blood was studied, because thyroid tissue, the primary lesion, was inaccessible. Persistent patients shared more public clonotypes among themselves (roughly 2,700) than newly diagnosed patients did (approximately 970). The authors noted that the small sample size was a limitation that may lower accuracy. Lower TCR Shannon entropy and fewer highly expanded clones were observed in persistent Graves' disease patients than in newly diagnosed patients, which suggested clonal expansion.

The method behind the library was multiplex PCR. The reads were generated on an Illumina HiSeq 4000. TCR beta libraries were built with iRepertoire HTBI primers and Arm-PCR amplification of CDR3 regions. Before sequencing, the PCR products went through gel purification. Under the source paper's analysis protocol: Gene usage analysis of CDR3 amino acid clonotypes used the approximately 62 TRBV and more than 13 TRBJ segments found across samples. COPE and FqMerger were used to merge filtered high-quality paired reads into contigs. BLAST was used to align contigs to IMGT TRBV, TRBD and TRBJ reference genes, and CDR3 was defined according to IMGT. Any clonotype with a frequency above 0.1% was classified as a highly expanded clone. Shannon entropy served as the measure of repertoire diversity, while the Gini coefficient captured V-J evenness. A clonotype found in more than one individual was treated as public. Clones were called with MiXCR by TCRdb after fastp trimmed the public reads at Q25, and only in-frame beta chains were retained. CDR3 protein sequences are deduplicated, and each keeps its most common genes and DNA. It is TCRdb's table, rather than the study itself, that gives the V and J calls and clone size. The sample includes 550,000 to 600,000 distinct CDR3 sequences, with about 16% observed a single time. The ten biggest clones cover approximately 12% of the sample.

The time point label on this specimen signifies: newly diagnosed GD, antithyroid drugs for less than 3 months. For both TCR sequencing and RNA sequencing, RNA was extracted from PBMCs using TRIzol. The diagnosis of Graves' disease was made according to American Thyroid Association guidelines. Patients were recruited from an endocrinology department in Xi'an, China. Each patient gave roughly 10 milliliters of peripheral blood, collected in an EDTA anticoagulant tube. Ficoll Paque Plus density gradient separation was used to isolate PBMCs, and no additional T cell sorting was done. An Agilent 2100 Bioanalyzer and agarose gel were used to check RNA quality, and a NanoDrop 2000 was used to measure RNA concentration. The sample was also reused in another study, on T cells in Graves' hyperthyroidism and ophthalmopathy. That second publication adds: Stable Graves' hyperthyroidism was defined as no progression to ophthalmopathy during 18 months of follow-up. Hyperthyroidism patients were newly diagnosed, with disease duration under 2 months, and aged 18 to 65 years. Exclusion was applied to patients with uncontrolled infections, other autoimmune diseases, pregnancy or lactation. Diagnoses relied on clinical symptoms, serum thyroxine and TRAb, thyroid ultrasound and orbital computed tomography. A first-round RT-PCR of the TCR CDR3 used the HTBI primer set with the Qiagen OneStep RT-PCR kit. Most expanded thyroid clonotypes (frequency above 0.001) were also detected in blood, a finding suggesting that blood repertoires may reflect thyroid immune responses. In cross-validation, a model built on a 13 V-J signature told ophthalmopathy apart from stable hyperthyroidism with roughly 87% sensitivity and approximately 81% specificity, and in testing the same model reached 80%/75%. In validation, the model predicted progression to ophthalmopathy a median of about 6.5 months before onset, with roughly 70% sensitivity and roughly 79% specificity. To identify distinguishing TCR V-J signatures, a discovery cohort of about 100 patients was used, comprising 43 with Graves' ophthalmopathy and 55 to 65 with stable Graves' hyperthyroidism. Whether ophthalmopathy could be predicted prospectively was tested in an independent validation cohort made up of under 20 hyperthyroidism patients plus 17 patients who later progressed to ophthalmopathy. The 95 to 100 discovery patients were randomly divided into training and test sets at a 7:3 ratio. Thyroid tissue and blood T-cell repertoires from about 6 Graves' hyperthyroidism patients were also compared in the study. Once sampling was done, hyperthyroidism patients were given methimazole at a starting dose of 30 mg daily, whereas ophthalmopathy patients were given high-dose intravenous methylprednisolone. The libraries were constructed in a second round of multiplex PCR and then size-selected and purified. Libraries were sequenced paired-end with 100 bp reads on an Illumina HiSeq2000. SOAPnuke was used to process the raw data, throwing out any read that contained adapters or uncalled bases, had a mean Phred below 15, or lacked an exact constant-primer or identifier match. COPE v1.2.5 was used to merge high-quality paired reads, and clonotypes were defined as unique nucleotide sequences. MiTCR v1.1 was used to align the clonotypes against IMGT TRBV, TRBD and TRBJ reference segments. The analysis included only V-J combinations with a frequency above 0.0001, which together covered approximately 99% of the repertoires. The TCS score was defined as the ratio of F50 (clonal expansion) to E x V (chaos), calculated using BLOSUM62-based TCRdist between CDR3 peptides within each V-J. Welch's t-statistics and random forest reduced some 510 V-J features to roughly 13, which were used in a naive Bayes classifier (R e1071). No statistical method was used to set the sample size in advance, and investigators knew the group allocation. TCR Vbeta CDR3 sequencing of 120 to 150 peripheral blood samples (approximately 44 ophthalmopathy, 75 or so hyperthyroidism and about 17 progressor patients) is reported in the paper.

This sequence originates from a man aged 18 to 30 with Graves disease. Donor details come from another sample of the same person, matched by shared clones. This material consisted of peripheral blood mononuclear cells (PBMCs), taken at new diagnosis, from a patient treated with antithyroid drugs. The sequence is built from TRBV5-6 and TRBJ2-2; 8 middle bases align to TRBD2. The CDR3 here reads CASSLLREGTTGELFF. The DNA sequence is given as TGTGCCAGCAGCCTACTACGGGAGGGGACCACCGGGGAGCTGTTTTTT.